The clone carrying this T cell receptor beta chain was counted a few times. The target antigen is unknown. The same CDR3 is also encoded by other DNA sequences in this sample. These data belong to a study of cytomegalovirus exposure and HLA in healthy donors. Study-level results: A later analysis revealed that TCR association rates differed between HLA loci, peaking at DRB1 and bottoming out at HLA-C. In an earlier analysis, in around 590 donors, most V segments appeared productive either ~87% or ~30% of the time.

The length of the CDR3 is 13 residues. The germline gives CDR1 SGHKS, CDR2 YYEKEE (reference sequence). V lost 0 bases to trimming and J lost 1 base, with 4 bases between them. PCR employed 60 Vbeta and 13 Jbeta primers. Produced via immunoSEQ multiplex PCR; TCRdb's table is partial and in-frame only. The sample lists 190,000 or so clones, about 80% occurring once. V gene TRBV5-5 combines with J gene TRBJ1-1; D unresolved. This receptor was identified in a boy aged 10-17 years in good health and CMV-seronegative. The source material was PBMCs. CDR3 sequence: CASSLAGNTEAFF. The CDR3 nucleotides read TGTGCCAGCAGCTTGGCCGGGAACACTGAAGCTTTCTTT.